The 3 T cell receptor beta chains given below trace back to one sample, sequenced in a study of blood T cells in healthy people across ages. For the second PCR, which ran for roughly 7 to 11 cycles, a sample-barcoded 5' primer and a J-beta primer mix were used. TCRdb fed the 5' RACE reads into MiXCR, producing one record per CDR3 protein. The table has some 760,000 distinct CDR3 sequences, about 25% seen once. These same records also appear under a second study, on T cells of mothers and their children.

Sequencing was carried out using blood. Source of these receptors: a boy younger than 18 in good health.

The chain recombines TRBV9 with TRBJ2-3, with D tentatively TRBD1 or TRBD2 (6 bases each). The CDR3 is made up of 16 amino acids. The V end was cut by 4 bases, the J end by 4 bases, with 19 bases between. Germline V gene lookup returns CDR1 SGDLS and CDR2 YYNGEE. DNA of the CDR3: TGTGCCAGCAGCCTACATGGAGGGGGAACGGCAGATACGCAGTATTTT. Its protein product is CASSLHGGGTADTQYF.

The rearrangement links TRBV24-1 to TRBJ2-5, with 14 nucleotides matching TRBD2. Per germline, CDR1 KGHDR and CDR2 SFDVKD. The CDR3 covers 16 residues. With 9 bases clipped from V and 1 base from J, the junction kept 6 bases outside the gene matches. In DNA, the CDR3 is TGTGCCACCGGGACTAGCGGGAGACAACTCCAAGAGACCCAGTACTTC. This translates into CATGTSGRQLQETQYF.

This clonotype was seen only a few times. The gene calls are TRBV24-1 and TRBJ1-2; D unresolved. The CDR3 runs 14 residues. Trimming shortened V by 0 bases and J by 2 bases, and 6 bases separated the two germline ends. Germline V lookup: CDR1 KGHDR, CDR2 SFDVKD. The CDR3 reads CATSDLMGNYGYTF. The CDR3 DNA sequence: TGTGCCACCAGTGATTTGATGGGAAACTATGGCTACACCTTC.